This T cell receptor beta chain was sequenced during a study of patients and donors after allogeneic stem cell transplantation. The CDR3 extends over 18 amino acids. The V gene's germline CDR1 is DFQATT and CDR2 SNEGSKA (reference sequence). The V segment lost 0 bases and the J segment 1 base; nucleotides outside the gene matches: 10. This clonotype was seen a handful of times. TCRdb reanalysed the RT-PCR reads using MiXCR and keeps one entry per CDR3 protein. The sample shows some 150,000 distinct CDR3 sequences, about a third of them seen only once. The sample comprised blood, either unsorted or a sorted T cell fraction (not recorded which). This receptor was identified in a human donor who was either an allogeneic HSCT recipient or a stem cell or donor lymphocyte infusion donor (not recorded which). It is not recorded whose cells these are; they may come from a transplant donor. The chain combines TRBV20-1 with TRBJ2-3; 10 nucleotides align to TRBD2. CDR3 DNA sequence: TGCAGTGCTAGAGATCAGGGCGGGCTAGCGGGGGGCACAGATACGCAGTATTTT. It encodes CSARDQGGLAGGTDTQYF.